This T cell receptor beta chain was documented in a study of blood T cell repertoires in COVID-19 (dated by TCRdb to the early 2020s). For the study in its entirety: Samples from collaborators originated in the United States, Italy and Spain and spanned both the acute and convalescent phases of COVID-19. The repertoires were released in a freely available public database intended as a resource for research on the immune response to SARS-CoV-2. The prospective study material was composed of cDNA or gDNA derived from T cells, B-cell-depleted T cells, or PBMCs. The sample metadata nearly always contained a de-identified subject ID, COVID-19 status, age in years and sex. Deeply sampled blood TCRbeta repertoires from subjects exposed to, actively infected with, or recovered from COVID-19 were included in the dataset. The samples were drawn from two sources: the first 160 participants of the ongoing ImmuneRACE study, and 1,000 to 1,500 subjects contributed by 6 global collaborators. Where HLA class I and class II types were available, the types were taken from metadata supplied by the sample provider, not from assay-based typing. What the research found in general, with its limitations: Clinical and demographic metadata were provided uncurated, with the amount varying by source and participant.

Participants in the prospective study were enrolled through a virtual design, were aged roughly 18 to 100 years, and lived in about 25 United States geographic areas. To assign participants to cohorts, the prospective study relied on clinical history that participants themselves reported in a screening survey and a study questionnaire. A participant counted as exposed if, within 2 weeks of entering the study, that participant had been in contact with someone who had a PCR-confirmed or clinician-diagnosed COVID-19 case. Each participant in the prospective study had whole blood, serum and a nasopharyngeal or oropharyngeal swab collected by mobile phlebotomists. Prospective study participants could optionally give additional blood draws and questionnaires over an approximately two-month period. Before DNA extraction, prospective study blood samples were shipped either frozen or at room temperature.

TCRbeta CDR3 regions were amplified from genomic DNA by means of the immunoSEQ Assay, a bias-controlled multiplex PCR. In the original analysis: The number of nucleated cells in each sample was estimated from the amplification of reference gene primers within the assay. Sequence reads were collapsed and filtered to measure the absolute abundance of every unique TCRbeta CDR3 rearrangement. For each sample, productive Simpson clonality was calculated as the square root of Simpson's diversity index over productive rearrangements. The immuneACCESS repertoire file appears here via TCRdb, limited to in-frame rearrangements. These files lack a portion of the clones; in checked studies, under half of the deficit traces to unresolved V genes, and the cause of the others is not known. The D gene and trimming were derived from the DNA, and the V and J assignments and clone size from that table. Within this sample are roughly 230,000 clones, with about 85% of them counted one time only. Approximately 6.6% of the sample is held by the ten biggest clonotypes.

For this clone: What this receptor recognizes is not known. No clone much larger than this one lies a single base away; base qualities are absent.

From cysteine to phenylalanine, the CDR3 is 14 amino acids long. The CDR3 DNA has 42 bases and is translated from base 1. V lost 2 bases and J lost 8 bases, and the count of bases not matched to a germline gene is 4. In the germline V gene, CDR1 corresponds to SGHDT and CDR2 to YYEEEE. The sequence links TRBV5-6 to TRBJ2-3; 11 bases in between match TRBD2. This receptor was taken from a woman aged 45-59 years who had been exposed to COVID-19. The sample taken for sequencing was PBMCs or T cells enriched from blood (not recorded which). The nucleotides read TGTGCCAGCAGCTTAAGTCTAGCGGGAGGTACGCAGTATTTT. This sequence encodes CASSLSLAGGTQYF.